Sequencing of this TCR beta chain was carried out in a study of PD-1 blockade in classical Hodgkin lymphoma. General study points: A reduction in baseline TCR diversity was reportedly seen in newly diagnosed patients relative to healthy donors. For complete responders, baseline diversity was comparable to that of newly diagnosed patients.

No patient escaped relapse after autologous stem cell transplantation, and brentuximab vedotin exposure varied. Trimming took off 0 bases at V and 6 bases at J, with 12 bases between the two ends. The CDR3 is 14 amino acids. Germline V gene lookup returns CDR1 SGHRS and CDR2 YFSETQ. Of note for this clone: Antigen: not known.

Data came from immunoSEQ multiplex PCR; TCRdb stores just in-frame clones and leaves some out. The table has approximately 89,000 clones, approximately 80% seen once. This sample comprised peripheral blood mononuclear cells (PBMCs), obtained at baseline. The receptor was isolated from a human donor with classical Hodgkin lymphoma. This chain joins TRBV5-1 and TRBJ1-2, with D tentatively TRBD1 (5 bases). Here the CDR3 DNA reads TGCGCCAGCAGCTTGGTGGATCAGGGAGATGGCTACACCTTC. The encoded protein is CASSLVDQGDGYTF.